This T cell receptor (beta chain) was retrieved from a study of T cell responses to AZD1222 COVID-19 vaccine. The V and J ends lost 6 bases and 6 bases respectively, with 18 bases between them. The CDR3 loop spans 14 amino acids. CDR1 is MNHEY, CDR2 SVGAGI, per germline. Study observations and caveats: Vaccination with two AZD1222 doses was followed by a rise in Spike-specific TCR breadth and depth. There were mostly white British donors and more females than males, and clonal diversity was possibly underestimated.

Method: immunoSEQ multiplex PCR; TCRdb's copy keeps in-frame clones and lacks some. The table shows about 140,000 clones, with 80% to 90% occurring only once. The sample holds one count of this clone. Its antigen is not known. The chain links TRBV6-5 to TRBJ2-7; D may match TRBD1 or TRBD2 (5 bases each). The sample consisted of peripheral blood, taken on day 0 of AZD1222 vaccination. The TCR originated in an adult in good health. Here the CDR3 DNA reads TGTGCCAGCAGGGGGACCGCATCCCTCTCCGAGCAGTACTTC. Residues: CASRGTASLSEQYF.